Listed below are T cell receptor beta chains from one sample, sequenced in a study of cytomegalovirus exposure and HLA in healthy donors. The protocol was immunoSEQ multiplex PCR, while the TCRdb copy is restricted to in-frame clones and leaves out a portion. The data contain 35,000 to 40,000 clones, approximately 76% of them singletons. Sequences were obtained from PBMCs. The receptors shown here come from a woman in her thirties in good health and CMV-seropositive. The CDR3 runs from the conserved cysteine through the conserved F or W. The D gene is left open where the match is weak. Not every row has a clone size; where given, it reads once, few, many or a size class.

clone size: once; D gene: -; J gene: TRBJ2-2; V gene: TRBV7-3; CDR3 DNA: TGTGCCAGCAGCTTGAATCAGGGGAACACCGGGGAGCTGTTTTTT; CDR3 protein: CASSLNQGNTGELFF
clone size: -; D gene: TRBD2; J gene: TRBJ2-7; V gene: TRBV6-5; CDR3 DNA: TGTGCCAGCAGTACAGCGGGGGACTACGAGCAGTACTTC; CDR3 protein: CASSTAGDYEQYF
clone size: once; D gene: TRBD1; J gene: TRBJ1-1; V gene: TRBV5-1; CDR3 DNA: TGCGCCAGCAGCTCCGGACAGGGGATGAACACTGAAGCTTTCTTT; CDR3 protein: CASSSGQGMNTEAFF
clone size: -; D gene: -; J gene: TRBJ2-1; V gene: TRBV4-1; CDR3 DNA: TGCGCCAGCAGCCAAGATTATGGGGCGCGCCCAAGGAATGAGCAGTTCTTC; CDR3 protein: CASSQDYGARPRNEQFF
clone size: -; D gene: TRBD2; J gene: TRBJ2-1; V gene: TRBV5-1; CDR3 DNA: TGCGCCAGCAGCTTGCTCGTATCGGGGGAGGGTGAGCAGTTCTTC; CDR3 protein: CASSLLVSGEGEQFF
clone size: once; D gene: -; J gene: TRBJ2-2; V gene: TRBV19; CDR3 DNA: TGTGCCAGTTGCTACGGACTGAACACCGGGGAGCTGTTTTTT; CDR3 protein: CASCYGLNTGELFF
clone size: once; D gene: -; J gene: TRBJ1-5; V gene: TRBV10-3; CDR3 DNA: TGTGCCATCAGTGAAACAGGGCGCAATCAGCCCCAGCATTTT; CDR3 protein: CAISETGRNQPQHF
clone size: once; D gene: TRBD1; J gene: TRBJ1-2; V gene: TRBV5-4; CDR3 DNA: TGTGCCAGCAGCTTGAGGACAGGGCCCAACTATGGCTACACCTTC; CDR3 protein: CASSLRTGPNYGYTF
clone size: few; D gene: TRBD1; J gene: TRBJ1-6; V gene: TRBV11-2; CDR3 DNA: TGTGCCAGCAGCCTCCGGACAGGGGAATTGACGCCCTCACCCCTCCACTTT; CDR3 protein: CASSLRTGELTPSPLHF
clone size: -; D gene: -; J gene: TRBJ1-5; V gene: TRBV12-2; CDR3 DNA: TGTGCAAGTCGCAACGACAGGGCTACCAATCAGCCCCAGCATTTT; CDR3 protein: CASRNDRATNQPQHF
clone size: -; D gene: -; J gene: TRBJ2-3; V gene: TRBV11-2; CDR3 DNA: TGTGCCAGCAGCTTAGCGGGAACTGATACGCAGTATTTT; CDR3 protein: CASSLAGTDTQYF
clone size: few; D gene: -; J gene: TRBJ1-1; V gene: TRBV9; CDR3 DNA: TGTGCCAGCAGCGGGGGCATGAACACTGAAGCTTTCTTT; CDR3 protein: CASSGGMNTEAFF
clone size: -; D gene: TRBD1; J gene: TRBJ2-5; V gene: TRBV7-8; CDR3 DNA: TGTGCCAGCAGACCGCCCGGGACAGGGCGGGAGACCCAGTACTTC; CDR3 protein: CASRPPGTGRETQYF
clone size: -; D gene: -; J gene: TRBJ1-3; V gene: TRBV5-4; CDR3 DNA: TGTCCCAGCAGCTCGGACACCCTCTCTGGAAACACCATATATTTT; CDR3 protein: CPSSSDTLSGNTIYF
clone size: -; D gene: -; J gene: TRBJ1-2; V gene: TRBV2; CDR3 DNA: TGTGCCAGCAGGAGGACAGAGGTAAACTATGGCTACACCTTC; CDR3 protein: CASRRTEVNYGYTF
clone size: once; D gene: -; J gene: TRBJ2-3; V gene: TRBV9; CDR3 DNA: TGTGCCAGCAGCGCCCAAGATACGCAGTATTTT; CDR3 protein: CASSAQDTQYF
clone size: few; D gene: TRBD2; J gene: TRBJ2-7; V gene: TRBV11-2; CDR3 DNA: TGTGCCAGCAGGGTTGGGACTAGCGGATCCTCCTACGAGCAGTACTTC; CDR3 protein: CASRVGTSGSSYEQYF
clone size: once; D gene: TRBD2; J gene: TRBJ2-1; V gene: TRBV5-1; CDR3 DNA: TGCGCCAGCAGCTTGGCGGGGGGGCCCGGCAATGAGCAGTTCTTC; CDR3 protein: CASSLAGGPGNEQFF
clone size: -; D gene: -; J gene: TRBJ1-4; V gene: TRBV11-2; CDR3 DNA: TGTGCCAGCAGCTTAGGTCAGGGAAATGAAAAACTGTTTTTT; CDR3 protein: CASSLGQGNEKLFF
clone size: -; D gene: TRBD2; J gene: TRBJ2-7; V gene: TRBV7-3; CDR3 DNA: TGTGCCAGCAGCATAACTAGCGGGGTCCCCTACGAGCAGTACTTC; CDR3 protein: CASSITSGVPYEQYF
clone size: -; D gene: -; J gene: TRBJ2-7; V gene: TRBV7-7; CDR3 DNA: TGTGCTAGCAGCTTAGGGGGGGGGAGCTACGAGCAGTACTTC; CDR3 protein: CASSLGGGSYEQYF
clone size: -; D gene: TRBD1; J gene: TRBJ2-7; V gene: TRBV29-1; CDR3 DNA: TGCAGCGTTGAAGACCCCAGGGACAGTACCTACGAGCAGTACTTC; CDR3 protein: CSVEDPRDSTYEQYF
clone size: -; D gene: TRBD1; J gene: TRBJ1-5; V gene: TRBV28; CDR3 DNA: TGTGCCAGCAGGTTGACAGGGGTGGGAGGGCCCCAGCATTTT; CDR3 protein: CASRLTGVGGPQHF
clone size: few; D gene: -; J gene: TRBJ1-3; V gene: TRBV6-1; CDR3 DNA: TGTGCCAGCACCACGGGGAGCTCTGGAAACACCATATATTTT; CDR3 protein: CASTTGSSGNTIYF
clone size: -; D gene: -; J gene: TRBJ2-2; V gene: TRBV29-1; CDR3 DNA: TGCAGCGTTGTTCTGTTAACCGGGGAGCTGTTTTTT; CDR3 protein: CSVVLLTGELFF
clone size: -; D gene: TRBD1; J gene: TRBJ2-7; V gene: TRBV6-1; CDR3 DNA: TGTGCCAGCAGACGACAGGGGGCAGACGAGCAGTACTTC; CDR3 protein: CASRRQGADEQYF
clone size: -; D gene: TRBD1; J gene: TRBJ1-1; V gene: TRBV5-1; CDR3 DNA: TGCGCCAGCAGCTTGGACGCGGCAGGGGGCACTGAAGCTTTCTTT; CDR3 protein: CASSLDAAGGTEAFF
clone size: -; D gene: TRBD2; J gene: TRBJ2-5; V gene: TRBV27; CDR3 DNA: TGTGCCAGCAGTCTAGCGGGGGGGCATAAAGAGACCCAGTACTTC; CDR3 protein: CASSLAGGHKETQYF
clone size: -; D gene: -; J gene: TRBJ1-1; V gene: TRBV27; CDR3 DNA: TGTGCCAGCAGTTTACTAGGAGGGAACACTGAAGCTTTCTTT; CDR3 protein: CASSLLGGNTEAFF
clone size: -; D gene: TRBD1; J gene: TRBJ1-2; V gene: TRBV5-4; CDR3 DNA: TGTGCCAGCATCCGGACAGGGGATAACTATGGCTACACCTTC; CDR3 protein: CASIRTGDNYGYTF
clone size: -; D gene: TRBD1; J gene: TRBJ2-3; V gene: TRBV11-2; CDR3 DNA: TGTGCCGGGGGACAGGGGCATAGCACAGATACGCAGTATTTT; CDR3 protein: CAGGQGHSTDTQYF
clone size: -; D gene: -; J gene: TRBJ1-1; V gene: TRBV2; CDR3 DNA: TGTGCCAGCAGTGTTCGGGTGAACACTGAAGCTTTCTTT; CDR3 protein: CASSVRVNTEAFF
clone size: once; D gene: -; J gene: TRBJ1-1; V gene: TRBV28; CDR3 DNA: TGTGCCAGCAGTTGGAACAGTGGGTACACTGAAGCTTTCTTT; CDR3 protein: CASSWNSGYTEAFF
clone size: -; D gene: TRBD1; J gene: TRBJ1-1; V gene: TRBV2; CDR3 DNA: TGTGCCAGCAGTGGCGACAGGGGAATGGAAGCTTTCTTT; CDR3 protein: CASSGDRGMEAFF
clone size: -; D gene: -; J gene: TRBJ1-2; V gene: TRBV28; CDR3 DNA: TGTGCCAGCAGCCCGGCGCGGGGGTATGGCTACACCTTC; CDR3 protein: CASSPARGYGYTF
clone size: few; D gene: TRBD1; J gene: TRBJ1-1; V gene: TRBV7-9; CDR3 DNA: TGTGCCAGCAGCCCCCGACAGGGGAACACTGAAGCTTTCTTT; CDR3 protein: CASSPRQGNTEAFF
clone size: -; D gene: TRBD2; J gene: TRBJ2-7; V gene: TRBV5-8; CDR3 DNA: TGTGCCAGCAGCTTGGCCGGTTTAGCGGGGGCATGGGACGAGCAGTACTTC; CDR3 protein: CASSLAGLAGAWDEQYF
clone size: -; D gene: TRBD1; J gene: TRBJ1-2; V gene: TRBV15; CDR3 DNA: TGTGCCACCAGCAGACAGACAGGGTATAACTATGGCTACACCTTC; CDR3 protein: CATSRQTGYNYGYTF
clone size: -; D gene: TRBD2; J gene: TRBJ2-1; V gene: TRBV10-3; CDR3 DNA: TGTGCCATCAGTGAGTCGAAATCTAGCGGGATCAATGAGCAGTTCTTC; CDR3 protein: CAISESKSSGINEQFF
clone size: -; D gene: TRBD2; J gene: TRBJ2-3; V gene: TRBV6-4; CDR3 DNA: TGTGCCAGCAGTGTGAGCGCTAGCGGGGATAGCACAGATACGCAGTATTTT; CDR3 protein: CASSVSASGDSTDTQYF
clone size: once; D gene: -; J gene: TRBJ1-6; V gene: TRBV6-5; CDR3 DNA: TGTGCCAGCAGGTCGGACAAGGGCCATTCACCCCTCCACTTT; CDR3 protein: CASRSDKGHSPLHF
clone size: -; D gene: TRBD1; J gene: TRBJ1-2; V gene: TRBV27; CDR3 DNA: TGTGCCAGCAGTACCGGGACAGGGATTTTTAACTATGGCTACCCCTTC; CDR3 protein: CASSTGTGIFNYGYPF
clone size: -; D gene: -; J gene: TRBJ2-5; V gene: TRBV7-3; CDR3 DNA: TGTGCCAGCAGCCCGGGACTTTGGGAGGCCCAGTACTTC; CDR3 protein: CASSPGLWEAQYF
clone size: -; D gene: -; J gene: TRBJ1-5; V gene: TRBV7-9; CDR3 DNA: TGTGCCAGCAGCTTAGTCAGTAGCCAGCCCCAGCATTTT; CDR3 protein: CASSLVSSQPQHF
clone size: -; D gene: TRBD1; J gene: TRBJ2-7; V gene: TRBV6-5; CDR3 DNA: TGTGCCAGCATTTTCCAGGGGACAGGTGTATACGAGCAGTACTTC; CDR3 protein: CASIFQGTGVYEQYF
clone size: -; D gene: -; J gene: TRBJ2-7; V gene: TRBV5-1; CDR3 DNA: TGCGCCAGCACTTCCGGGACACCAATGCGCGAGCAGTACTTC; CDR3 protein: CASTSGTPMREQYF
clone size: -; D gene: TRBD1; J gene: TRBJ1-6; V gene: TRBV13; CDR3 DNA: TGTGCCAGCAGTCGGACAGGGTCAGATTCACCCCTCCACTTT; CDR3 protein: CASSRTGSDSPLHF
clone size: -; D gene: -; J gene: TRBJ1-1; V gene: TRBV9; CDR3 DNA: TGTGCCAGCAGCGCACAAGAATTTGACACTGAAGCTTTCTTT; CDR3 protein: CASSAQEFDTEAFF
clone size: once; D gene: TRBD1; J gene: TRBJ2-5; V gene: TRBV18; CDR3 DNA: TGTGCCAGCTCACCGCCGAACGGCAGGGGGCGCGGGGAGACCCAGTACTTC; CDR3 protein: CASSPPNGRGRGETQYF
clone size: -; D gene: TRBD1; J gene: TRBJ2-7; V gene: TRBV30; CDR3 DNA: TGTGCCTGGAGTTCGGGACAGCCCTCCTACGAGCAGTACTTC; CDR3 protein: CAWSSGQPSYEQYF
clone size: -; D gene: -; J gene: TRBJ2-3; V gene: TRBV10-3; CDR3 DNA: TGTGCCATCAGTGAGTCTGCGTCTAGAGGCACAGATACGCAGTATTTT; CDR3 protein: CAISESASRGTDTQYF
clone size: -; D gene: -; J gene: TRBJ1-5; V gene: TRBV9; CDR3 DNA: TGTGCCAGCACTCCCGGGACGGGGGAAGAGGGACCCCAGCATTTT; CDR3 protein: CASTPGTGEEGPQHF
clone size: once; D gene: TRBD1; J gene: TRBJ2-1; V gene: TRBV7-6; CDR3 DNA: TGTGCCAGCAGCTTTAGACAGGGGTACAATGAGCAGTTCTTC; CDR3 protein: CASSFRQGYNEQFF
clone size: -; D gene: -; J gene: TRBJ1-1; V gene: TRBV11-2; CDR3 DNA: TGTGCCAGCAGCTTAGAAGAGTTTAGTGCTGAAGCTTTCTTT; CDR3 protein: CASSLEEFSAEAFF
clone size: -; D gene: -; J gene: TRBJ2-7; V gene: TRBV5-8; CDR3 DNA: TGTGCCAGCAGCTTGTATGGGGGCGTGTACGAGCAGTACTTC; CDR3 protein: CASSLYGGVYEQYF